This T cell receptor beta chain is drawn from a study of blood T cell repertoires in COVID-19. Turning to the study itself: Samples taken during acute and convalescent COVID-19 were collected in the United States, Italy and Spain. The cDNA or gDNA used as material had been derived from T cells, B-cell-depleted T cells, or PBMCs.

Per the study methods: The assay estimated nucleated cells by amplifying reference gene primers. Profiling relied on immunoSEQ multiplex PCR, and the TCRdb table lists in-frame clones only, not all of them. The V and J calls and clone size come from that table; D and trimming were worked out from the DNA. The data hold more than 200,000 clones, with approximately 90% observed a single time. The sequenced material came from peripheral blood. This clonotype was obtained from a man in his fifties with COVID-19, enrolled during active disease.

The CDR3 nucleotides are TGTGCCAGCAGTGCGAGGGAGAGGCGTACTGAAGCTTTCTTT. It encodes CASSARERRTEAFF. The chain links TRBV9 to TRBJ1-1; D remains unclear. V was trimmed by 5 bases and J by 5 bases, leaving 16 bases between them. This CDR3 comprises 14 residues. The germline V gene has CDR1 SGDLS and CDR2 YYNGEE.